This T cell receptor beta chain was sequenced during a study of shared clonotypes between healthy human individuals. TCRdb's copy holds only in-frame clones and misses some; the assay was immunoSEQ multiplex PCR. This repertoire shows approximately 1.9 million clones, around 93% found once; its top ten account for about 1.7%. Terminally differentiated effector memory CD45RA+ cells were excluded from the naive CD8 cells, which were CD45RO-negative and positively selected for CCR7. The sequence came from a man aged 18-30 years in good health. Some clones in this sample may be carry-over from other donors' samples. Sequenced sample: naive CD8+ T cells from PBMCs.

This chain's CDR3 is CASSLPPTSGRVSYNEQFF. CDR3 DNA: TGTGCCAGCAGCTTGCCCCCGACTAGCGGGCGCGTCTCCTACAATGAGCAGTTCTTC. This sequence joins TRBV5-4 and TRBJ2-1; 10 nucleotides line up with TRBD2. Trimming took 1 base from V and 0 from J; bases not matched to a gene: 10. CDR1 and CDR2 (germline): SGHNT, YYREEE (reference sequence). The CDR3 spans 19 residues.